The clone carrying this T cell receptor beta chain is deemed medium-sized by its frequency. The antigen is not known. Sorts performed in triplicate captured 300,000 to 350,000 cells each from every CD8+ T cell subset. Definition of naive CD8+ T cells rested on a CD45RO-CCR7+CD27+CD95- profile. This entry belongs to a study of CXCR3-negative and CXCR3-positive naive CD8 T cells. For the study at large: For each library, about 1.5 +/- 0.3 million TRB reads were obtained, around 140 million in total.

Libraries were UMI-labeled 5' RACE TRB cDNA. TCRdb reworked the 5' RACE reads into one entry per CDR3 protein, no DNA. Its table records roughly 5,000 distinct CDR3 sequences. The CDR3 consists of 15 residues. Germline V gene lookup returns CDR1 SGHTA and CDR2 FQGNSA. Study-wide findings and caveats: TRB CDR3s of CXCR3-positive naive cells were more hydrophobic than those of CXCR3-negative naive cells. Relative to memory CD8+ cells, whose diversity was much lower, both naive subsets had comparably high diversity.

This clonotype was obtained from a human donor in good health. Some clones in this sample may be carry-over from other donors' samples. V and J are TRBV7-2 and TRBJ2-1; TCRdb names TRBD1, which stays unverified in the absence of DNA. Sequenced material: naive CXCR3+ CD8+ T cells from blood. Noted subset: CD45RO-CCR7+CD27+CD95- naive CD8+ T cells expressing CXCR3 (TNR3+). CDR3 loop: CASSFGTGADNEQFF.